This T cell receptor beta chain was recorded in a study of memory CD4+ T cells and cytomegalovirus serostatus. Study observations and caveats: Repertoires predicted CMV serostatus with median bootstrapped AUC of approximately 0.95.

This CDR3 has 14 amino acids. CDR1 and CDR2 (germline): MNHEY, SMNVEV (reference sequence). The germline V and J ends were trimmed by 0 bases and 10 bases, with 12 bases remaining between them. To note about this clone: Its antigen is unidentified.

Single viable CD3+CD4+CD8-CD45RO+ cells were sorted as the memory CD4+ T cells. Donors' CMV status reflects serum IgG against pp150, pp28, p38, p52. Authors' processing steps: Out-of-frame sequences were removed, leaving 2,204,828 distinct TCRbeta sequences. Profiling relied on immunoSEQ multiplex PCR, and the TCRdb table lists in-frame clones only, not all of them. V and J calls plus clone size are reproduced from that table; the DNA served to infer D and trimming. The data hold about 61,000 clones, with 80% to 85% observed a single time. The sequencing sample was made of memory CD4+ T cells from blood. The gene calls are TRBV27 and TRBJ1-4; D call uncertain. This clonotype originated in an adult in good health and CMV-seronegative. CDR3 region: CASSLSNGIGKLFF. The CDR3 DNA reads as TGTGCCAGCAGTTTATCGAATGGTATTGGAAAACTGTTTTTT.